This T cell receptor beta chain was sequenced during a study of T cell repertoires in cytomegalovirus infection. The CDR3 is made up of 15 amino acids. V was clipped by 5 bases and J by 5 bases, with 19 bases between them. The germline V gene encodes CDR1 MNHEY and CDR2 SMNVEV (reference sequence). TCRdb re-called the reads through MiXCR, storing one row per CDR3 protein. The table lists about 830,000 distinct CDR3 sequences, less than 35% of them singletons. This clonotype has a count of ten or more. What it binds is unknown. The chain employs TRBV27 and TRBJ2-7; D possibly corresponds to TRBD1 (6 bases). The source of this sequence is a human donor in good health (CMV status not recorded). Some clones in this sample may be carry-over from other donors' samples. The sample in question was cultured CD8+ T cells from PBMCs, obtained from culture after CMV antigen stimulation. The chain's CDR3 is CASSPIHREWDEQYV. CDR3 DNA: TGTGCCAGCAGTCCAATCCACAGGGAGTGGGACGAGCAGTACGTC.